One and the same sample provided the 5 T cell receptor beta chains below, sequenced in a study of T cells in women clearing cervical HPV infection. TCRdb's table, derived via immunoSEQ multiplex PCR, lists solely in-frame clones and lacks some. The sample has tens of thousands of clones. Material for sequencing was blood buffy coat. The receptors shown here come from a woman aged 18-70 years with a cervical HPV16 infection that either progressed to CIN3+ or cleared (not recorded which).

Turning to this clone: Coverage ceases 3 residues before the CDR3 finishes, and the germline J gene fills in the end. The gene calls are TRBV12-3 or TRBV12-4 and TRBJ2-3; no clear D gene. V was clipped by 1 base and J by 8 bases, with 10 bases between them. The CDR3 covers 13 residues. CDR3 loop: CASSLGGPGTQYF. The sequenced part of the CDR3 DNA is TGTGCCAGCAGTTTAGGCGGTCCTGGTACG.

Remarks on this clone: The read is 3 residues too short to cover the CDR3 end, so that end is filled in from the germline J gene. The chain joins TRBV5-5 to TRBJ2-7; tentative D call: TRBD2 (7 bases). Germline V gene lookup returns CDR1 SGHKS and CDR2 YYEKEE (reference sequence). The CDR3 extends over 15 amino acids. V dropped 0 bases and J dropped 6 bases, with 16 bases sitting between them. CDR3 residues: CASSLAGGASLEQYF. The CDR3 DNA, read in part, is TGTGCCAGCAGCTTGGCGGGGGGCGCATCCCTCGAG.

To note about this clone: From the germline J gene comes the end of the CDR3, since the read stops 3 residues before it. The rearrangement links TRBV5-1 to TRBJ2-5; TRBD2 agrees at 11 bases. The CDR3 spans 16 residues. Germline assignment: CDR1 SGHRS and CDR2 YFSETQ. V lost 0 bases, J lost 5 bases, and 6 bases stayed unmatched. The DNA read from the CDR3 is TGCGCCAGCAGCTTGGGACTAGCGGGAAGGGGTGAGACC. Its translation is CASSLGLAGRGET. In full, the CDR3 is CASSLGLAGRGETQYF.

Turning to this clone: The CDR3 is cut off 3 residues early in the read; its end comes from the germline J gene. The gene calls are TRBV5-1 and TRBJ1-4, with D possibly matching TRBD1 (5 bases). The germline V gene encodes CDR1 SGHRS and CDR2 YFSETQ. The CDR3 totals 15 residues. V dropped 6 bases and J dropped 1 base, with 13 bases sitting between them. The CDR3 protein is CASNRGSGTNEKLFF. CDR3 bases read: TGCGCCAGCAATCGGGGGTCCGGAACTAATGAAAAA.

Regarding this clone: The read terminates 3 residues ahead of where the CDR3 ends, so the germline J gene completes it. The chain carries TRBV7-2 and TRBJ1-4; 9 bases are a match to TRBD1. Germline CDR1 SGHTA, CDR2 FQGNSA. The CDR3 is 15 amino acids. V lost 1 base and J lost 8; bases outside the gene matches: 5. This chain's CDR3 is CASSLGDREGEKLFF. The DNA read from the CDR3 is TGTGCCAGCAGCTTAGGGGACAGGGAAGGAGAAAAA.